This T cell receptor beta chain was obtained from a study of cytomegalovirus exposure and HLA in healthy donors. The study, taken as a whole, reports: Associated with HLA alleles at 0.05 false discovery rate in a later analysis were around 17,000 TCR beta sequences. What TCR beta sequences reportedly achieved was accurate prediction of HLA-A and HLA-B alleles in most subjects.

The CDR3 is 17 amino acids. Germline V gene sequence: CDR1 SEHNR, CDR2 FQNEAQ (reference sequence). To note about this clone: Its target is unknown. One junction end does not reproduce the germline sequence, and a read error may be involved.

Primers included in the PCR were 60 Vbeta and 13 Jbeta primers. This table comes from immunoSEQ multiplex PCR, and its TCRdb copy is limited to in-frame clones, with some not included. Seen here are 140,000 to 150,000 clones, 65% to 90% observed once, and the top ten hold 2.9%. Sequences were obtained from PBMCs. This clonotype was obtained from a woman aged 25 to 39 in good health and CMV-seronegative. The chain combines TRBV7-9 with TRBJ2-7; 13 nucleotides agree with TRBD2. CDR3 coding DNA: TGTTCCAGCAGCTTTATCGCGATCGGACTAGCGGGAGAGGTGCAGTACTTC. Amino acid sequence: CSSSFIAIGLAGEVQYF.